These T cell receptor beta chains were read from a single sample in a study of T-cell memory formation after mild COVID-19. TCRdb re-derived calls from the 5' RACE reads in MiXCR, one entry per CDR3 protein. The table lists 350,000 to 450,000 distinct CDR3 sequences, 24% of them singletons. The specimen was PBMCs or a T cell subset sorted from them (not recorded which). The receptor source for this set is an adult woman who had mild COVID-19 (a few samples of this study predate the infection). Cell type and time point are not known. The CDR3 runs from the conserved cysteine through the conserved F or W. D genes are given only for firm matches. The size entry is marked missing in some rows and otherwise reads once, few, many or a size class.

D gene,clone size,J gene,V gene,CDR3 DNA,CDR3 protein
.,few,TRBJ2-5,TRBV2,TGTGCCAGCAGACAGAGACAAGAGACCCAGTACTTC,CASRQRQETQYF
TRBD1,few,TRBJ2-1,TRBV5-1,TGCGCCAGCAGCCAACAGGGGGTGGGGAATGAGCAGTTCTTC,CASSQQGVGNEQFF
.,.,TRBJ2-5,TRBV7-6,TGTGCCAGCAACTCCTCGAGCGGGCAAGAGACCCAGTACTTC,CASNSSSGQETQYF
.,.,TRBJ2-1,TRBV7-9,TGTGCCAGCAGCTTATTGGGTAGTGAGCAGTTCTTC,CASSLLGSEQFF
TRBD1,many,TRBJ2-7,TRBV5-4,TGTGCCAGCAGCCCTCGAATGGACAGGGCGCGGTACGAGCAGTACTTC,CASSPRMDRARYEQYF
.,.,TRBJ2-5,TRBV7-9,TGTGCCAGCAGCTTAGGAAACAGAGAGCAAGAGACCCAGTACTTC,CASSLGNREQETQYF
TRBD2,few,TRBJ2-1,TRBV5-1,TGCGCCAGCAGCAAACAACTAGCGGGAGGGTCAAATGAGCAGTTCTTC,CASSKQLAGGSNEQFF
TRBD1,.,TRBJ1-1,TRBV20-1,TGCAGTGCTAGAGAGACAGGGTATACTGAAGCTTTCTTT,CSARETGYTEAFF
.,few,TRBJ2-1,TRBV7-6,TGTGCCAGCAGCCACCTGATGGTCCGATCCTACAATGAGCAGTTCTTC,CASSHLMVRSYNEQFF
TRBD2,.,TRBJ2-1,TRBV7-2,TGTGCCAGCACGGGGGGTAATGAGCAGTTCTTC,CASTGGNEQFF
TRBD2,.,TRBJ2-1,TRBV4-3,TGCGCCAGCAGCCAGGGCCGTCTAGCGGGAGTCGACAATGAGCAGTTCTTC,CASSQGRLAGVDNEQFF
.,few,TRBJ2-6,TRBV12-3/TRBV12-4,TGTGCCAGCAGTTTGACAGGACATGCTGGGGCCAACGTCCTGACTTTC,CASSLTGHAGANVLTF
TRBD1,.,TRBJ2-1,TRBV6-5,TGTGCCACCAGACAGGGATACAATGAGCAGTTCTTC,CATRQGYNEQFF
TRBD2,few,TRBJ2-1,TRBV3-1,TGTGCCAGCAGCCTTTGGACTAGCGGGAAATACAATGAGCAGTTCTTC,CASSLWTSGKYNEQFF
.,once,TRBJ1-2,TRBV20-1,TGCAGTGCTAGTCCGGGGGACGGCTATGGCTACACCTTC,CSASPGDGYGYTF
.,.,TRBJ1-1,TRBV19,TGTGCCAGTAGTACACAGGGTGCCCTTGAAGCTTTCTTT,CASSTQGALEAFF
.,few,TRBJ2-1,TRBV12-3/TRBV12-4,TGTGCCAGCATCCGGACAGTGGGAAGTGAGCAGTTCTTC,CASIRTVGSEQFF
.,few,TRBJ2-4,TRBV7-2,TGTGCCAGCAGCTTCAGCAGCCCTGGGAACATTCAGTACTTC,CASSFSSPGNIQYF
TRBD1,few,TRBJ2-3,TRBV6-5,TGTGCCAGCAGTAACAGGGGGAGAGATACGCAGTATTTT,CASSNRGRDTQYF
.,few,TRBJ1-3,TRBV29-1,TGCAGCGTTGTGGGAGTAGGCGGAAACACCATATATTTT,CSVVGVGGNTIYF
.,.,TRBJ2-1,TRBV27,TGTGCCAGCAGTCACAACTCCTACAATGAGCAGTTCTTC,CASSHNSYNEQFF
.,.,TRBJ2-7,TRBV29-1,TGCAGCGTTGAAGGGACGGGTACGGGGCAGTACTTC,CSVEGTGTGQYF
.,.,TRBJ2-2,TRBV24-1,TGTGCCACCAGTGACCCGCAGGGGTCCACCGGGGAGCTGTTTTTT,CATSDPQGSTGELFF
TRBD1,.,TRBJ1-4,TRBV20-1,TGCAGTGCTCCGGGACAGGGGGCGAGGAGTGAAAAACTGTTTTTT,CSAPGQGARSEKLFF
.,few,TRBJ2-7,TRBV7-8,TGTGCCAGCAGCTTAGATCTGGGGGGCTCCTACGAGCAGTACTTC,CASSLDLGGSYEQYF
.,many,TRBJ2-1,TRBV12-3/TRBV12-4,TGTGCCAGCAGTTTCAGTGGTGAGCAGTTCTTC,CASSFSGEQFF
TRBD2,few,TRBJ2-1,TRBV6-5,TGTGCCAGCAGTTACCGCGGTACGGGACTAGCGGGGGACGATGAGCAGTTCTTC,CASSYRGTGLAGDDEQFF